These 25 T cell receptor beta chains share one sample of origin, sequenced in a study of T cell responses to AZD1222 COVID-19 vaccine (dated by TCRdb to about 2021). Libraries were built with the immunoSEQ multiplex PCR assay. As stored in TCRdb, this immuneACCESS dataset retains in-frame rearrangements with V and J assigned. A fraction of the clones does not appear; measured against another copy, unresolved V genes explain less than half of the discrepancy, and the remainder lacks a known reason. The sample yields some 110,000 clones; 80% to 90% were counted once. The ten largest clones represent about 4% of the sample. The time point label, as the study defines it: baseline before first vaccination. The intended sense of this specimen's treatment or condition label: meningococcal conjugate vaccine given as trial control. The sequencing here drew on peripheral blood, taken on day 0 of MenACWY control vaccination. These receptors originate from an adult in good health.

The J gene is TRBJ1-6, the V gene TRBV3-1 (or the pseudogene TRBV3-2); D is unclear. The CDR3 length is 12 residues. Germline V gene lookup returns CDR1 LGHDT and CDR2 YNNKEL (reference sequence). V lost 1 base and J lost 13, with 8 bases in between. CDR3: CASSQVPYPLHF. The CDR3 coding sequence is TGTGCCAGCAGCCAAGTCCCCTATCCCCTCCACTTT.

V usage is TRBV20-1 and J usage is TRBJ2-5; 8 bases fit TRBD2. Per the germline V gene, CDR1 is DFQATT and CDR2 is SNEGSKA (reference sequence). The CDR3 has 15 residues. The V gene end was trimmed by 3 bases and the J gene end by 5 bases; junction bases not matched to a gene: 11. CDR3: CSASGGGGPGETQYF. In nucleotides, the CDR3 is TGCAGTGCTAGTGGTGGCGGGGGGCCCGGGGAGACCCAGTACTTC.

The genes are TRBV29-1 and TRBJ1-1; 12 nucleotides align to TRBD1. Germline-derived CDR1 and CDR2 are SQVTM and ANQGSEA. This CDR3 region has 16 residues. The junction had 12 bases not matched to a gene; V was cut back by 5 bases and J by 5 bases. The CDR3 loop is CSVRPPGQGARTEAFF. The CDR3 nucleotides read TGCAGCGTTCGCCCTCCGGGACAGGGGGCGCGAACTGAAGCTTTCTTT. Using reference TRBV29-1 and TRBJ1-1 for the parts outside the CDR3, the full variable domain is SAVISQKPSRDICQRGTSLTIQCQVDSQVTMMFWYRQQPGQSLTLIATANQGSEATYESGFVIDKFPISRPNLTFSTLTVSNMSPEDSSIYLCSVRPPGQGARTEAFFGQGTRLTVV.

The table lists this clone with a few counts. CDR3 residues: CASSSGGLGTFF. DNA for the CDR3: TGTGCCAGCAGCTCCGGGGGGCTGGGGACTTTCTTT. The chain carries TRBV7-9 and TRBJ1-1, with D possibly being TRBD1 (6 bases). Trimming removed 4 bases from V and 12 bases from J, with 15 bases in between. The CDR3 consists of 12 residues. Germline V CDR1 and CDR2: SEHNR, FQNEAQ (reference sequence).

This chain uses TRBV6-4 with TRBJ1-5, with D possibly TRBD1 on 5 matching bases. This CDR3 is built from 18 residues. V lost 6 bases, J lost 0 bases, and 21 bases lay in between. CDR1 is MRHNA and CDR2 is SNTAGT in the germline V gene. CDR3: CASRGPWTLKHSNQPQHF. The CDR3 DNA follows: TGTGCCAGCAGGGGTCCCTGGACACTGAAACATAGCAATCAGCCCCAGCATTTT.

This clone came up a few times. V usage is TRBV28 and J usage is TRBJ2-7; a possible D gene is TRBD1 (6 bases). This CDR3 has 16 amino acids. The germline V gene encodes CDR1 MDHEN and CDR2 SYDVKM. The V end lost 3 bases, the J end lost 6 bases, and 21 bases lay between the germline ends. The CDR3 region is CASSFGQWGRETEQYF. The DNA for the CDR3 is TGTGCCAGCAGTTTCGGTCAGTGGGGGCGCGAAACCGAGCAGTACTTC.

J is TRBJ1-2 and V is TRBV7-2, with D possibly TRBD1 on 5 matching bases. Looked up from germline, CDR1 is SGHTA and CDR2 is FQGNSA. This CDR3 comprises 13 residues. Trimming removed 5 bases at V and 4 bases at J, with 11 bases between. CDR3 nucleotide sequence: TGTGCCAGCAGCAACAGAGACAGCTATGGCTACACCTTC. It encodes CASSNRDSYGYTF.

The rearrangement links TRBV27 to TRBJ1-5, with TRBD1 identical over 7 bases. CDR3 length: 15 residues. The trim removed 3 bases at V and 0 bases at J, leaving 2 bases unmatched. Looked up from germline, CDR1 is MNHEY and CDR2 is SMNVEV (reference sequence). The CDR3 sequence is CASSFNRGSNQPQHF. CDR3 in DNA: TGTGCCAGCAGTTTCAACAGGGGTAGCAATCAGCCCCAGCATTTT.

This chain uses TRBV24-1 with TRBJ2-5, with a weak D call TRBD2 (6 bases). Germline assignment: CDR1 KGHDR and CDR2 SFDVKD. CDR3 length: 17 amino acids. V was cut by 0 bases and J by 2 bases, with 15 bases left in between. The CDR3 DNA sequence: TGTGCCACCAGTGATTTGCAGGATCCCCGGGGGCAAGAGACCCAGTACTTC. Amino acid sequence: CATSDLQDPRGQETQYF.

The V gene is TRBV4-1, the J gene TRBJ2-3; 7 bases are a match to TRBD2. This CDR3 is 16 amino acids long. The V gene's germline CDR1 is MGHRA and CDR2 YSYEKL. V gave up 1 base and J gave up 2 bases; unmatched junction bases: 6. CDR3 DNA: TGCGCCAGCAGCCAAGCCCTTGGGGGGGACACAGATACGCAGTATTTT. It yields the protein CASSQALGGDTDTQYF.

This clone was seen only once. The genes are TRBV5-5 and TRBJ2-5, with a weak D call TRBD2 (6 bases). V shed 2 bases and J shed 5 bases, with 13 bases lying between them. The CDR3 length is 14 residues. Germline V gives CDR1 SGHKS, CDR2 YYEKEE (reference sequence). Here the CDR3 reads CASSFGPGAETQYF. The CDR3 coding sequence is TGTGCCAGCAGCTTTGGTCCGGGAGCGGAGACCCAGTACTTC.

As DNA, the CDR3 is TGTGCCAGCAGGCACGGCGGTAGGGACAGGGGTCACACCGGGGAGCTGTTTTTT. As protein: CASRHGGRDRGHTGELFF. V gene TRBV21-1 combines with J gene TRBJ2-2; TRBD1, the table's D call, was not compared with the DNA. TRBV21-1 is a listed pseudogene. This CDR3 is 18 amino acids long.

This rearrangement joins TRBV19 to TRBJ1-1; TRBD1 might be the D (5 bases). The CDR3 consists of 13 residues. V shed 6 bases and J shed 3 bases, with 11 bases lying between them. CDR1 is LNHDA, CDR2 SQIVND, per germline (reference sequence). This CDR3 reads CASRAGGDTEAFF. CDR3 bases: TGTGCCAGTAGAGCGGGGGGGGACACTGAAGCTTTCTTT.

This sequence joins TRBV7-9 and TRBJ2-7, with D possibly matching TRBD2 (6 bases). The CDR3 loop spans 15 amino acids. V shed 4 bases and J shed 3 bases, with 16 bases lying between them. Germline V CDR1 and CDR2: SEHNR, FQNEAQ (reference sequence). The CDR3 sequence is CASSSLFHGGYEQYF. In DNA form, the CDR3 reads TGTGCCAGCAGCTCCCTTTTTCACGGGGGCTACGAGCAGTACTTC.

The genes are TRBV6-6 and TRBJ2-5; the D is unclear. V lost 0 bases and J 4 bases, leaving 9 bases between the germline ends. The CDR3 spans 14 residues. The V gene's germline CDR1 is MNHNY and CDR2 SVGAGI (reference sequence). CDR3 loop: CASSYSLVGETQYF. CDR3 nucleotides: TGTGCCAGCAGTTACTCTCTGGTAGGAGAGACCCAGTACTTC.

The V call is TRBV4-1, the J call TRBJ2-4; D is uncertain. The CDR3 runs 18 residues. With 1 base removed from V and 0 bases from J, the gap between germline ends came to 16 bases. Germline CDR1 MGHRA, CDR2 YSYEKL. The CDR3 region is CASSQGFSGLLAKNIQYF. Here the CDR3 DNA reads TGCGCCAGCAGCCAAGGGTTCTCAGGATTACTAGCCAAAAACATTCAGTACTTC.

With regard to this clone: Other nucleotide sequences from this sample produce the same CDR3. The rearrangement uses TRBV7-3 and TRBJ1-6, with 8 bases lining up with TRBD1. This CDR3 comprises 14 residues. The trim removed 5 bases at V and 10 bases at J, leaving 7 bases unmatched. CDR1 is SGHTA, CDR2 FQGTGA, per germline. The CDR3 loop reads CASSTTGVGSPLHF. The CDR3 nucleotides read TGTGCCAGCAGCACGACAGGGGTCGGGTCACCCCTCCACTTT.

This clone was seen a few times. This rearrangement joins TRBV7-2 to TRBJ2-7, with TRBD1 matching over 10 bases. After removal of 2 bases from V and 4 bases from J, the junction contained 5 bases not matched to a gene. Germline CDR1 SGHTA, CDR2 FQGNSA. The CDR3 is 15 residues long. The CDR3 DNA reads TGTGCCAGCAGCTTATCAACGGGACAGGGGTACGAGCAGTACTTC. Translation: CASSLSTGQGYEQYF. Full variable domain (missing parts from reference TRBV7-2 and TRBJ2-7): GAGVSQSPSNKVTEKGKDVELRCDPISGHTALYWYRQSLGQGLEFLIYFQGNSAPDKSGLPSDRFSAERTGGSVSTLTIQRTQQEDSAVYLCASSLSTGQGYEQYFGPGTRLTVT.

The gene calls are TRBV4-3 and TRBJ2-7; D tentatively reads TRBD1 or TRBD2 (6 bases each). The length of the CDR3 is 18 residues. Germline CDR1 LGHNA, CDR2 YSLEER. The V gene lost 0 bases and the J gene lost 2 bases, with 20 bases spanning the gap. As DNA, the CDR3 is TGCGCCAGCAGCCAAGACTGGGTCGAGGGGGGCCTTACCTACGAGCAGTACTTC. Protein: CASSQDWVEGGLTYEQYF.

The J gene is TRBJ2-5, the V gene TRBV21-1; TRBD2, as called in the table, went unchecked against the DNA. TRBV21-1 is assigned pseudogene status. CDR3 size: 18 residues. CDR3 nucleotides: TGTGCCAGCAGCCTCTCAGGCCCCCGGGGGACCCCGAAAGAGACCCAGTACTTC. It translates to CASSLSGPRGTPKETQYF.

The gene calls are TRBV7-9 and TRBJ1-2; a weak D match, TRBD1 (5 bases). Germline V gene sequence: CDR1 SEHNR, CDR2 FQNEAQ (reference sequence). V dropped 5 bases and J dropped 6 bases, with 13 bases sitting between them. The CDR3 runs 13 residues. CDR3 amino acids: CASSTSEGDGYTF. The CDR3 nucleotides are TGTGCCAGCAGCACCTCGGAAGGGGATGGCTACACCTTC.

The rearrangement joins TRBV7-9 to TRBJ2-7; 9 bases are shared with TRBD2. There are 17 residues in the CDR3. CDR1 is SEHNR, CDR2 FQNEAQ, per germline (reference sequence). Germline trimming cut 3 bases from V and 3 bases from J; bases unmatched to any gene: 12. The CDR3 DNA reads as TGTGCCAGCAGCTTCCTTAGCGGGGGTGTTGGTGGCTACGAGCAGTACTTC. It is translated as CASSFLSGGVGGYEQYF.

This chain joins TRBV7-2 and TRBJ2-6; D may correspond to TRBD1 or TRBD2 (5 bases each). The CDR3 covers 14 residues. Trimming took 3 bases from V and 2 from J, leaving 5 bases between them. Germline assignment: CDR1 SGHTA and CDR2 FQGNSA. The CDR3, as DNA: TGTGCCAGCAGCTTGGGGGCTGGGGCCAACGTCCTGACTTTC. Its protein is CASSLGAGANVLTF.

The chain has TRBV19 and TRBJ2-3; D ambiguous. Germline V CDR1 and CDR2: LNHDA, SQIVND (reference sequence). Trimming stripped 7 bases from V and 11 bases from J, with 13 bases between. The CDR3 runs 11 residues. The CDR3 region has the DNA TGTGCCAGTACCACGAAGGGAAGGCAGTATTTT. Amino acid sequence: CASTTKGRQYF.

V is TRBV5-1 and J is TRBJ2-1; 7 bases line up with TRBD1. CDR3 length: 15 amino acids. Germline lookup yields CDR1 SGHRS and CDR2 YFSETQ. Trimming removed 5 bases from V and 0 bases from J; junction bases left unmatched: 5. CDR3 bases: TGCGCCAGCAGTAAGGGGACAGACTCCTACAATGAGCAGTTCTTC. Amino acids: CASSKGTDSYNEQFF. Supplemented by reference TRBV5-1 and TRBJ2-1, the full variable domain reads KAGVTQTPRYLIKTRGQQVTLSCSPISGHRSVSWYQQTPGQGLQFLFEYFSETQRNKGNFPGRFSGRQFSNSRSEMNVSTLELGDSALYLCASSKGTDSYNEQFFGPGTRLTVL.